The rows below give T cell receptor beta chains drawn from one sample of a study of CD8+CD57+ T cells in acquired aplastic anemia. A single record per CDR3 protein comes from TCRdb applying MiXCR to the reads. The sample lists 300,000 or so distinct CDR3 sequences; roughly 61% were seen once. The specimen was sorted CD4+, CD8+, or CD8+CD57+ T cells (not recorded which) from PBMCs. These receptors came from a human donor with aplastic anemia. Both conserved end residues are part of each CDR3. The D gene is left open where the match is weak. Rows give clone size only sometimes, using once, few, many, or a class for an expanded clone.

clone_size j_call d_call v_call cdr3_nt cdr3_aa
. TRBJ1-2 TRBD1 TRBV24-1 TGTGCCACCAGTGACTCTCTTAGGACAGGGGTAGGGGATGGCTACACCTTC CATSDSLRTGVGDGYTF
. TRBJ1-1 . TRBV5-1 TGTGCCAGCTCTTTTGACAGCGGCACTGAAGCTTTCTTT CASSFDSGTEAFF
. TRBJ2-2 . TRBV7-7 TGTGCTAGCAGCTCGTCCACCGGGGAGCTGTTTTTT CASSSSTGELFF
. TRBJ2-7 TRBD2 TRBV20-1 TGCAGTGCCCCAGCGGGAGCGTCAAACGAGCAGTACTTC CSAPAGASNEQYF
few TRBJ2-2 . TRBV9 TGTGCCAGCAGTCTTGGGGCGAACCCCGGGGAGCTGTTTTTT CASSLGANPGELFF
. TRBJ2-3 TRBD2 TRBV20-1 TGCAGTGCTCCGACTAGCGGGAGATCCGATACGCAGTATTTT CSAPTSGRSDTQYF
many TRBJ2-5 . TRBV6-1 TGTGCCAGCAGTGTATCCCAGTACCAAGAGACCCAGTACTTC CASSVSQYQETQYF
. TRBJ2-7 . TRBV7-6 TGTGCCAGCAGCTTAGCGCCCAGTGACGAGCAGTACTTC CASSLAPSDEQYF
. TRBJ2-5 TRBD2 TRBV5-1 TGCGCCAGCAGCACCGGGACTAGCGGGTGGGGGACCCAGTACTTC CASSTGTSGWGTQYF
few TRBJ2-5 . TRBV6-6 TGTGCCAGCAGTGAGGACTCTCCGGAGACCCAGTACTTC CASSEDSPETQYF
. TRBJ2-1 . TRBV7-9 TGTGCCAGCAGCCAAGAGGGTAGATTCAACAATGAGCAGTTCTTC CASSQEGRFNNEQFF
. TRBJ2-1 TRBD1 TRBV9 TGTGCCAGCAGCGTAGGACAGGGGGAGGGCCGTCGGAATGAGCAGTTCTTC CASSVGQGEGRRNEQFF
many TRBJ1-5 . TRBV2 TGTGCCAGCAGTGACAGGGGAAATAGCAATCAGCCCCAGCATTTT CASSDRGNSNQPQHF
. TRBJ1-2 . TRBV19 TGTGCCAGTACACAGGGCGGCGGATCGTATGGCTACACCTTC CASTQGGGSYGYTF
. TRBJ1-1 . TRBV5-1 TGCGCCAGCAGCTTCGGTCCCGGGGGCACTGAAGCTTTCTTT CASSFGPGGTEAFF
many TRBJ2-7 TRBD2 TRBV27 TGTGCCAGCAGTCAATCGCGAGGACTAGCGGGAATATCCGAGCAGTACTTC CASSQSRGLAGISEQYF
few TRBJ2-1 . TRBV24-1 TGTGCCACCAGTGGCATACAGGGAAATGGTTACAATGAGCAGTTCTTC CATSGIQGNGYNEQFF
. TRBJ1-6 . TRBV7-6 TGTGCCAGCAGCTTAGACAGGGCGAAGGATTCACCCCTCCACTTT CASSLDRAKDSPLHF
. TRBJ2-7 TRBD1 TRBV20-1 TGCAGTGCGGCGGGACAGGGCTACGAGCAGTACTTC CSAAGQGYEQYF
many TRBJ2-7 . TRBV7-2 TGTGCCAGCAGCCCCCGCCCTTACGAGCAGCACTTC CASSPRPYEQHF
many TRBJ2-6 . TRBV19 TGTGCCAGTAGTATGTGGGGGGCCAACGTCCTGACTTTC CASSMWGANVLTF
. TRBJ1-1 . TRBV10-3 TGTGCCATCAGTGCAAAGGAGCCGAACACTGAAGCTTTCTTT CAISAKEPNTEAFF
few TRBJ2-7 TRBD2 TRBV10-3 TGTGCCATCAGTGGGGAGGGCTACCTCTCCTACGAGCAGTACTTC CAISGEGYLSYEQYF
. TRBJ1-1 TRBD1 TRBV2 TGTGCCAGCAGCGACAGGGGGCCTGAAGCTTTCTTT CASSDRGPEAFF
. TRBJ2-1 . TRBV7-3 TGTGCCAGCAGCTCTGGTCCCTTGCGTGAGCAGTTCTTC CASSSGPLREQFF
. TRBJ2-6 TRBD2 TRBV7-8 TGTGCCAGCAGCTCTACCTATAGCGGGGAGAGCTCTGGGGCCAACGTCCTGACTTTC CASSSTYSGESSGANVLTF
many TRBJ1-2 TRBD1 TRBV7-9 TGTGCCAGCAGCCTCCTTGAGGGGGCGATTAGCTATGGCTACACCTTC CASSLLEGAISYGYTF
. TRBJ2-4 TRBD2 TRBV7-9 TGTGCCAGCAGCTTGCGGGGGGGCCTGGGCATTCAGTACTTC CASSLRGGLGIQYF
. TRBJ2-1 TRBD2 TRBV10-3 TGTGCCAGCACCTTGCTAGCGGGAGGGCCTAGTGAGCAGTTCTTC CASTLLAGGPSEQFF
. TRBJ2-7 . TRBV20-1 TGCAGTGCTAGAGATACAGGGGACTTCTACGAGCAGTACTTC CSARDTGDFYEQYF
once TRBJ2-7 TRBD1 TRBV10-1 TGCGCCAGCTTGGGACAGGGGGTCTACGAGCAGTACTTC CASLGQGVYEQYF
few TRBJ2-5 . TRBV29-1 TGCAGCGTTCTAGACTATGCGGTGGCAGGGGAGACCCAGTACTTC CSVLDYAVAGETQYF
. TRBJ1-2 . TRBV7-6 TGTGCCAGCGGAGGGCTTTTAAACTATGGCTACACCTTC CASGGLLNYGYTF
. TRBJ2-7 . TRBV7-2 TGTGCCAGCAGGGGTTTCGAGGGGGAACGGTACGAGCAGTACTTC CASRGFEGERYEQYF
. TRBJ1-5 . TRBV25-1 TGTGCCAGCAGCCAAGAAGTAGGAAATCAGCCCCAGCATTTT CASSQEVGNQPQHF
. TRBJ2-7 . TRBV12-3/TRBV12-4 TGTGCCAGCAGTCCCGCAGGGGGGGACGAGCAGTACTTC CASSPAGGDEQYF
many TRBJ2-1 TRBD2 TRBV7-6 TGTGCCAGCAGCTTAGCGCCTAGCGGGGGGTTCAATGAGCAGTTCTTC CASSLAPSGGFNEQFF
many TRBJ2-7 TRBD1 TRBV6-1 TGTGCCAGCAAAGGGACAGACCTACGAGTGCAGTACTTC CASKGTDLRVQYF
few TRBJ1-2 TRBD1 TRBV5-1 TGCGCCAGCAGCTTGGATGGACAGGGGGGCTATGGCTACACCTTC CASSLDGQGGYGYTF
. TRBJ1-1 . TRBV12-5 TGTGCTAGTGCCTCGAGGGAGACTGAAGCTTTCTTT CASASRETEAFF